This T cell receptor beta chain was sequenced for a study of blood T cell repertoires in COVID-19. Study context: The origin of the acute and convalescent COVID-19 samples was the United States, Italy and Spain.

CDR3 length equals 14 residues. V was pared by 2 bases and J by 5 bases, with 13 bases between. CDR1 MNHEY and CDR2 SVGAGI come from the germline V gene. Original processing methods: Reference gene primer amplification gave estimated nucleated cell counts. Data came from immunoSEQ multiplex PCR; TCRdb stores just in-frame clones and leaves some out. V, J and clone size reflect that table, while D and trimming were determined from the DNA. The profile covers some 100,000 clones, with roughly 90% appearing a single time and around 5.4% taken by the ten largest. The chain links TRBV6-5 to TRBJ2-7; the D gene is possibly TRBD1 (6 bases). The specimen was peripheral blood. The sequence was collected from a man in his sixties or seventies with acute or convalescent COVID-19. The CDR3 nucleotides read TGTGCCAGCAGTTACCGACAGGTTAATGACGAGCAGTACTTC. Its protein is CASSYRQVNDEQYF.